A selection of T cell receptor beta chains follows, all from one sample in a study of identical twins. TCRdb re-analysed the 5' RACE reads in MiXCR, keeping a single row per CDR3 protein. This table has under 900,000 distinct CDR3 sequences, 15% to 20% appearing once. These records were also assigned to another study, of T cells expressing NK-cell markers.

Sequenced: PBMCs. These TCRs come from a woman aged 18-35 years in good health. CDR3s include the opening cysteine and the closing phenylalanine or tryptophan. A D gene is named only where the DNA matches it firmly. Part of the rows lack a size; the others show once, few, many or a class for expanded clones.

V	length	size	D	J	CDR3	DNA
TRBV5-1	15	few	NA	TRBJ1-6	CASSLDGLENSPLHF	TGCGCCAGCAGCTTGGACGGACTGGAAAATTCACCCCTCCACTTT
TRBV29-1	12	NA	NA	TRBJ2-1	CSVEERPREQFF	TGCAGCGTTGAAGAACGTCCCCGTGAGCAGTTCTTC
TRBV24-1	18	NA	NA	TRBJ2-1	CATSDSGSAKSSYNEQFF	TGTGCCACCAGTGATTCAGGGTCGGCTAAGAGCTCCTACAATGAGCAGTTCTTC
TRBV7-9	14	few	TRBD1	TRBJ1-1	CASSYPGQSTEAFF	TGTGCCAGCAGCTATCCGGGACAGAGCACTGAAGCTTTCTTT
TRBV6-2/TRBV6-3	20	NA	TRBD2	TRBJ2-4	CASSYSRRLAGALAKNIQYF	TGTGCCAGCAGTTACTCTCGTCGGCTAGCGGGGGCTTTAGCCAAAAACATTCAGTACTTC
TRBV5-6	15	NA	NA	TRBJ2-5	CASSLAPRAQETQYF	TGTGCCAGCAGCTTGGCCCCCCGGGCCCAAGAGACCCAGTACTTC
TRBV27	14	NA	NA	TRBJ2-7	CASSSSGAVYEQYF	TGTGCCAGCAGTAGCTCTGGGGCCGTCTACGAGCAGTACTTC
TRBV15	13	few	NA	TRBJ2-3	CATSRGLEGTQYF	TGTGCCACCAGCAGAGGCCTAGAGGGTACGCAGTATTTT
TRBV29-1	14	many	TRBD1	TRBJ2-7	CSVFGQVGSYEQYF	TGCAGCGTTTTCGGACAGGTAGGGAGCTACGAGCAGTACTTC
TRBV5-5	13	NA	NA	TRBJ1-2	CASSLTAEDGYTF	TGTGCCAGCAGCTTGACAGCAGAAGACGGCTACACCTTC
TRBV19	15	NA	TRBD2	TRBJ2-1	CASTPGLAENNEQFF	TGTGCCAGTACCCCGGGACTAGCGGAAAACAATGAGCAGTTCTTC
TRBV5-1	14	few	NA	TRBJ1-4	CASSLGQAAEKLFF	TGCGCCAGCAGCTTGGGACAGGCAGCTGAAAAACTGTTTTTT
TRBV10-3	15	few	TRBD1	TRBJ1-1	CAILTFTGGRTEAFF	TGTGCCATCCTTACATTTACAGGGGGAAGGACTGAAGCTTTCTTT
TRBV12-3/TRBV12-4	15	few	TRBD2	TRBJ2-1	CASSWDGTTTNEQFF	TGTGCCAGCAGTTGGGATGGGACTACGACCAATGAGCAGTTCTTC
TRBV18	16	few	TRBD1	TRBJ2-6	CASSPRTGVGANVLTF	TGTGCCAGCTCACCTAGGACAGGGGTTGGGGCCAACGTCCTGACTTTC
TRBV12-3/TRBV12-4	14	few	NA	TRBJ2-3	CASSSSPSTDTQYF	TGTGCCAGCAGTTCCTCCCCTAGCACAGATACGCAGTATTTT
TRBV18	14	NA	TRBD2	TRBJ2-7	CASSPTSGNYEQYF	TGTGCCAGCTCACCGACGAGCGGGAACTACGAGCAGTACTTC
TRBV20-1	16	few	TRBD2	TRBJ2-1	CSARLIAGVSGNEQFF	TGCAGTGCTAGACTTATAGCGGGAGTAAGTGGGAATGAGCAGTTCTTC
TRBV18	12	few	NA	TRBJ2-1	CASSTLQGLEFF	TGTGCCAGCTCAACATTACAAGGATTGGAGTTCTTC
TRBV7-9	17	NA	TRBD2	TRBJ2-1	CASSGGTAGTSYNEQFF	TGTGCCAGCAGCGGTGGGACGGCCGGGACTAGCTACAATGAGCAGTTCTTC
TRBV12-3/TRBV12-4	16	NA	TRBD1	TRBJ2-7	CASSSVTGPFSYEQYF	TGTGCCAGCAGTTCAGTGACAGGGCCATTTTCCTACGAGCAGTACTTC
TRBV29-1	13	few	TRBD1	TRBJ1-2	CSVEPGQGNGYTF	TGCAGCGTTGAACCGGGACAGGGCAATGGCTACACCTTC